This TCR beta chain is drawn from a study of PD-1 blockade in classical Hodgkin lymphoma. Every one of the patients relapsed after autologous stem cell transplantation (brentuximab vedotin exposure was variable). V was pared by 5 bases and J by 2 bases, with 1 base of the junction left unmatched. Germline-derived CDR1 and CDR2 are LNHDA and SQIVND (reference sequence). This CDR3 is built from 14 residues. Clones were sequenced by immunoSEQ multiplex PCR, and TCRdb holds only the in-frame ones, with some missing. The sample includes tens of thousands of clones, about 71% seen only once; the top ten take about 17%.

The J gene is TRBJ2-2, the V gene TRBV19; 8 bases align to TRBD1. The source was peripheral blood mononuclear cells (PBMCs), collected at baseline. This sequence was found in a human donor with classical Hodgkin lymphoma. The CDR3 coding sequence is TGTGCCAGTAGTGACAGGGGTAACACCGGGGAGCTGTTTTTT. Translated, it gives CASSDRGNTGELFF.